Each of the 5 T cell receptor beta chains below was sequenced from the same sample in a study of regulatory T cells in long-lasting Graves disease (dated by TCRdb to about 2021). Receptor libraries were prepared by multiplex PCR. Data came from an Illumina HiSeq 4000. iRepertoire HTBI primers and Arm-PCR amplification of CDR3 regions were used to construct TCR beta libraries. Starting from the raw public reads, TCRdb applied fastp trimming at Q25, assembled clones with MiXCR and retained in-frame beta chains. For every CDR3 protein sequence, its rows merge into one entry that carries the most common genes and DNA. This sample has about 220,000 distinct CDR3 sequences in its table, and around a fifth of those were observed once. The ten largest clonotypes hold roughly 10% of the sample. In light of the paper, this sample's time point label describes: newly diagnosed GD, antithyroid drugs for less than 3 months. For both TCR sequencing and RNA sequencing, RNA was extracted from PBMCs in TRIzol.

Another study also made use of these data, one on T cells in Graves' hyperthyroidism and ophthalmopathy.

The specimen was peripheral blood mononuclear cells (PBMCs), collected at new diagnosis, from a patient treated with antithyroid drugs. Source of these receptors: a woman under 40 with Graves disease. Donor details come from another sample of the same person, matched by shared clones.

This clonotype has ten or more counts. The V call is TRBV19, the J call TRBJ2-7, with a weak D call TRBD1 (5 bases). V dropped 2 bases and J dropped 1 base, with 18 bases sitting between them. The CDR3 extends over 17 amino acids. Germline CDR1 LNHDA, CDR2 SQIVND (reference sequence). CDR3 DNA: TGTGCCAGTAGTATAAAGACAGCTACCTTGGGGTCCTACGAGCAGTACTTC. It codes for CASSIKTATLGSYEQYF.

This clonotype has ten or more counts. The chain recombines TRBV28 with TRBJ1-5; D uncertain. CDR3 size: 13 residues. V gave up 2 bases and J gave up 4 bases, with 6 bases separating them. Germline loops: CDR1 MDHEN, CDR2 SYDVKM. The CDR3 loop is CASSLQLNQPQHF. The CDR3 region has the DNA TGTGCCAGCAGTTTACAGCTAAATCAGCCCCAGCATTTT.

V is TRBV3-1 and J is TRBJ2-7, with 7 bases identical to TRBD2. CDR3 size: 15 residues. J was trimmed by 1 base and V by 0 bases; bases with no gene match: 3. Germline V gene data show CDR1 as LGHDT and CDR2 as YNNKEL (reference sequence). This CDR3 reads CASSQDNGRSYEQYF. The CDR3, as DNA: TGTGCCAGCAGCCAAGATAACGGGAGGTCCTACGAGCAGTACTTC.

This clonotype was seen ten or more times. This chain links TRBV6-2 or TRBV6-3 with TRBJ2-1; 8 positions match TRBD1. The germline gives CDR1 MNHEY, CDR2 SVGEGT. The CDR3 length is 14 residues. V trimming: 7 bases; J trimming: 7 bases; junction bases outside the gene matches: 9. CDR3 nucleotides: TGTGCCAGCAACCAGGGGGCGCCTTGGAATGAGCAGTTCTTC. Translation: CASNQGAPWNEQFF.

A note on this clonotype: At one boundary the junction diverges from the germline segment, which might be a read error. V is TRBV4-1 and J is TRBJ2-5, with 11 positions matching TRBD2. This CDR3 is built from 16 residues. Germline V CDR1 and CDR2: MGHRA, YSYEKL. The CDR3 region is CASSRPGLADQGTQYF. The CDR3 coding sequence is TGCGCCAGCAGCCGTCCGGGACTAGCGGACCAAGGGACCCAGTACTTC.